This T cell receptor (beta chain) appears in the sequencing data of a study of technical replicates of blood from a few donors (dated by TCRdb to 2016 to 2017). As concerns this clone: Its cognate antigen has yet to be identified. No base quality values were provided; no much bigger clone lies one nucleotide off.

According to the germline V gene, CDR1 reads MNHEY and CDR2 reads SVGAGI. The CDR3, from cysteine to phenylalanine, totals 13 residues. The kept DNA is CDR3 alone, 39 bases in frame from the first base. Relative to germline, V is missing 0 bases and J is missing 11 bases, with 6 bases of the junction outside any gene match. The library was generated by the immunoSEQ multiplex PCR assay. Held by TCRdb, this immuneACCESS table contains in-frame sequences only and omits some clones. Under half of the omission traces to an unresolved V gene where checked; the cause of the rest is unknown. Here the sample has 60,000 to 90,000 clones; 97% occur a single time. The ten most abundant clones make up almost 0.3% of the sample.

This sequence uses TRBV6-5 and TRBJ1-1; 7 central bases correspond to TRBD1. The sequence was collected from a human donor in good health. Sequenced input: T cells isolated from PBMCs. This receptor carries the CDR3 CASSYSGGEIAFF. In nucleotide form, the sequence is TGTGCCAGCAGTTACTCAGGGGGCGAAATCGCTTTCTTT.